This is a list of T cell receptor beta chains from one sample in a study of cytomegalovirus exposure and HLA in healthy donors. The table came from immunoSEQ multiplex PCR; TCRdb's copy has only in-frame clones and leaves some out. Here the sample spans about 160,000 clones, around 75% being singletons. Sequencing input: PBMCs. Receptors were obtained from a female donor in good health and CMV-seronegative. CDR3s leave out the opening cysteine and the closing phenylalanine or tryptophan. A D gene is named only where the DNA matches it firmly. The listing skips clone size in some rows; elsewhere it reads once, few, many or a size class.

ASSSASGLWETQY	NA	TRBV7-2	TRBD2	TRBJ2-5
ASSLSGRAGEQF	NA	TRBV7-3	NA	TRBJ2-1
ASSQDLKGGVNTEAF	once	TRBV4-3	NA	TRBJ1-1
ASSLRVQGPGEAF	NA	TRBV5-1	NA	TRBJ1-1
ASSLTPLHNEKLF	NA	TRBV7-2	NA	TRBJ1-4
ASSPRPGVNYGYT	few	TRBV4-3	NA	TRBJ1-2
ASSTWTGKSSPLH	NA	TRBV6-5	TRBD1	TRBJ1-6
SAIPGTEAF	few	TRBV20-1	NA	TRBJ1-1
SVAGTEGLFVSYNEQF	few	TRBV29-1	TRBD1	TRBJ2-1
ASSLDLRTSGRFTDTQY	NA	TRBV11-2	TRBD2	TRBJ2-3
AGTSAETGELF	NA	TRBV30	NA	TRBJ2-2
ASRSGTDNSPLH	NA	TRBV6-6	TRBD1	TRBJ1-6
ASSLYLGINTGELF	once	TRBV28	NA	TRBJ2-2
SVEDRRGGPQH	NA	TRBV29-1	NA	TRBJ1-5
ASTDRTGFYGYT	NA	TRBV7-2	TRBD1	TRBJ1-2
ASSLLAGVPDTQY	NA	TRBV7-2	TRBD2	TRBJ2-3
ATSSRSPGAHLSGANVLT	NA	TRBV15	NA	TRBJ2-6
ATSRQSGQRPQH	NA	TRBV15	NA	TRBJ1-5
ASSIGYGETQY	once	TRBV19	NA	TRBJ2-5
ASSPRTGGHEQY	NA	TRBV23-1	TRBD1	TRBJ2-7
ASSQSSRSGYT	NA	TRBV6-5	NA	TRBJ1-2
ASSIAAGPPYEQY	NA	TRBV19	NA	TRBJ2-7
ASSSGINNQPQH	few	TRBV7-2	NA	TRBJ1-5
ASTPNNLAGKTYEQY	NA	TRBV4-1	TRBD2	TRBJ2-7
ASSLDRGSSNEQY	NA	TRBV7-9	TRBD1	TRBJ2-7
ASSPPGQGAGELF	NA	TRBV7-8	TRBD1	TRBJ2-2
ARSTRTSGGYRLGEQY	NA	TRBV5-3	TRBD2	TRBJ2-7
ASSMRRPADTQY	NA	TRBV19	NA	TRBJ2-3
ASSPETTTGTVYNEQF	NA	TRBV4-3	NA	TRBJ2-1
ASSPRTSGIISYNEQF	NA	TRBV7-3	TRBD2	TRBJ2-1
ASSPRDSSYEQY	NA	TRBV7-2	NA	TRBJ2-7
ASSSRQEGFPLNEQY	NA	TRBV13	NA	TRBJ2-7
ASSLMVHAGTEAF	NA	TRBV27	NA	TRBJ1-1
ASSLTGGAGNTIY	once	TRBV7-2	TRBD1	TRBJ1-3
ASSISNNEQF	NA	TRBV6-1	NA	TRBJ2-1
ASSLGGGTANEKLF	NA	TRBV7-9	NA	TRBJ1-4
ASSQFQGLGTNEKLF	NA	TRBV4-1	NA	TRBJ1-4
ASSSGRRSSYNEQF	NA	TRBV7-3	NA	TRBJ2-1
ARGRDRFSGANVLT	NA	TRBV21-1	NA	TRBJ2-6
ASGTATGEAF	NA	TRBV12-5	TRBD1	TRBJ1-1
ASEASVNRGRTKNIQY	NA	TRBV2	TRBD1	TRBJ2-4
ASRDPGLYNSPLH	NA	TRBV27	NA	TRBJ1-6
ASSAGLAGRQETQY	NA	TRBV9	TRBD2	TRBJ2-5
ATARGGNGGDTQY	NA	TRBV6-4	TRBD2	TRBJ2-3
ASNHRGENYGYT	NA	TRBV19	TRBD1	TRBJ1-2
SVGVSGVSQY	NA	TRBV29-1	NA	TRBJ2-5
ASSESLDRGSVLH	NA	TRBV10-1	TRBD1	TRBJ1-6
AISDRSGSRGEQF	few	TRBV10-3	TRBD2	TRBJ2-1
ASSGQGPYEQY	NA	TRBV28	TRBD1	TRBJ2-7
AWSGTAYSNQPQH	NA	TRBV30	NA	TRBJ1-5
ARTTSSLSTDTQY	NA	TRBV5-3	NA	TRBJ2-3